The sequence of this T cell receptor (beta chain) was determined in a study of beta chain features in type 1 diabetes. Expressed TCRB transcripts were sequenced after all isolated RNA was converted to cDNA. Here immunoSEQ multiplex PCR was the method, and the copy in TCRdb shows in-frame clones only, minus some. The sample lists 100,000 to 150,000 clones; about 18% were seen once. This CDR3 spans 14 amino acids. V was clipped by 0 bases and J by 0 bases; unmatched bases: 0. The germline CDR1 and CDR2 sequences are GTSNPN and SVGIG (reference sequence). This clone came up a few times. Its antigen is unknown. CD4+ cells of the naive, central memory, regulatory and stem cell-like memory types were sorted via CD45RO/CCR7/CD25/CD127/CD95/CD27. Each of the sorted populations had a purity greater than 95%. Findings and caveats of the study: TCRB CDR3s were moderately but significantly shorter in Type 1 diabetes patients in all four CD4+ subsets.

V is TRBV30 and J is TRBJ2-3; the match to TRBD2 covers 7 bases. The clonotype comes from a man younger than 30 with type 1 diabetes. The source material was central memory CD4+ T cells from blood. The CDR3: CAWSVLASTDTQYF. CDR3 coding DNA: TGTGCCTGGAGTGTACTAGCGAGCACAGATACGCAGTATTTT.